The following is a T cell receptor beta chain sequence with its context. Its antigen remains unidentified. This record comes from a study of T-cell memory formation after mild COVID-19. Study-level background: Among the donors, TCR clusters were largely specific to each donor. Regarding the study as a whole: Pre-infection memory harbored some responding clones, suggesting cross-reactive memory joined. Clones contracting over day 15 to 85 were CD4/CD8 balanced, with later expanders leaning CD4+.

The CDR3 is 15 residues long. CDR1 is SGHNT, CDR2 YENEEA, per germline. The V segment lost 5 bases and the J segment 1 base; nucleotides outside the gene matches: 5. Using its own MiXCR run on the 5' RACE reads, TCRdb lists one record per CDR3 protein. The table records a few hundred thousand distinct CDR3 sequences, approximately 27% of them present only once. The sample was PBMCs or a T cell subset sorted from them (not recorded which). The genes are TRBV11-3 and TRBJ2-7; 10 nucleotides match TRBD2. This TCR came from an adult woman who had mild COVID-19 (a few samples of this study predate the infection). Cell type and time point are not known. The CDR3 region has the DNA TGTGCCAGCAGCACCAGGACTAGCGGTTCCTACGAGCAGTACTTC. It encodes CASSTRTSGSYEQYF.